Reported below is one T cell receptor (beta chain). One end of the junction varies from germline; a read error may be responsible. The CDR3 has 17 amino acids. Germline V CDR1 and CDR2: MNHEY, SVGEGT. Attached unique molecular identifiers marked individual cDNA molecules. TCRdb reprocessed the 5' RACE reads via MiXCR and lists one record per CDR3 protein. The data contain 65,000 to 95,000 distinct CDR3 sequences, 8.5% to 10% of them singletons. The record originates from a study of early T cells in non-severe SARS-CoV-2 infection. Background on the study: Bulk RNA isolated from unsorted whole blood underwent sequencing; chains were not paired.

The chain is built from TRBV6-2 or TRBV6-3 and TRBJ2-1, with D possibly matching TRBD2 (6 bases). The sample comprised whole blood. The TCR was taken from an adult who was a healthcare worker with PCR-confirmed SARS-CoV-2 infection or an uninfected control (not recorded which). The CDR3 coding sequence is TGTGCCAGCACCTATCGCAGGGAGCTAGCGCACTACAATAAGCAGTTCTTC. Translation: CASTYRRELAHYNKQFF.